The T cell receptor beta chain under discussion was sequenced for a study of tumor and adjacent non-tumor tissue in lung cancer (dated by TCRdb to 2017 to 2018). About the study as a whole: By cancer type, the cohort comprised 11 to 12 adenocarcinoma patients, a couple of squamous cell carcinoma patients and 1 small cell lung cancer patient. Ages among the 15 or so patients ranged from about 31 to 80 years, there were around ten men and 5 women, and disease was at TNM stage I to III. Sequencing produced about 130,000,000 productive TCRbeta reads in total, an average of about 4.17 million reads per sample. The study compared bulk TCRbeta repertoires from lung tumor tissue and matched distant non-tumor lung tissue of approximately 14 lung cancer patients. Under 35 paired specimens, one tumor and one normal lung sample per patient, were profiled by TCRbeta CDR3 sequencing. Study-wide conclusions, independent of this receptor: Significantly higher TCR diversity (inverse Simpson) was observed in tumor tissue than in normal lung tissue (around 450 vs 150, P = 0.0075, Mann-Whitney U test). The top 100 clones made up a significantly larger cumulative share of the repertoire in normal lung than in tumor tissue. Because peripheral blood was not sequenced, the blood TCRbeta repertoires of the lung cancer patients in the study went unexamined. Neither the sequencing platform nor unique molecular identifiers are named or mentioned anywhere in the methods. Significantly higher TCR diversity was found in younger patients, and higher tumor TCR diversity was associated with shorter overall and disease-free survival. Only around 15 patients were included in the cohort, and the need for larger samples and more detailed clinical data was noted by the authors.

RNA was isolated from bulk, unsorted tissue, and RNA quality was assessed with a NanoDrop ND-1000 and an Agilent 2100. All donors had newly diagnosed lung cancer, had not received prior chemotherapy, and were admitted for thoracic surgery in China between August and November 2014. Patients who had received previous radiotherapy or chemotherapy, or who had another concurrent cancer, were excluded from the study. Surgical tissue pieces of roughly 1-2.1 cm3 were preserved in RNAlater solution and stored at -80 °C until use. The CDR3 starts with the cysteine, ends with the phenylalanine, and has 16 residues. Just the 48-base CDR3 DNA is kept, in frame starting at base 1. CDR1 and CDR2 are read off the germline V gene (reference sequence) as SGHNT and YYREEE. Library creation used multiplex PCR. Sequenced using an Illumina HiSeq 2500. TCRbeta libraries were constructed through three rounds of nested PCR with primers (Table S4) according to protocols modified from ARM-PCR. PCR products of 200-500 bp were gel-excised and purified with the QIAquick gel extraction kit before sequencing. As for the original processing: Reads were cleaned with Trimmomatic, merged with FLASH into complete CDR3 sequences, and assigned to V(D)J germline segments with MiTCR. Clonal diversity was calculated as the inverse Simpson's index using VDJtools. In-frame sequences without a premature stop codon were defined as productive reads. Using fastp trimming at Q25 and MiXCR clonotype assembly, TCRdb reanalyzed the public sequencing data and kept in-frame beta chains. Every distinct CDR3 protein forms one entry, paired with its most common genes and DNA. The V and J calls, along with clone size, are taken from TCRdb and not from the paper's own processing. For this sample there are roughly 66,000 distinct CDR3 sequences; around 78% appear just once. The ten most abundant clones make up roughly 27% of the sample.

In regard to this clonotype: The antigen this receptor binds is unknown. One junction end disagrees with the germline gene, perhaps due to a read error.

The chain employs TRBV5-4 and TRBJ2-3; the D segment cannot be called with confidence. The sequencing input was lung tumor tissue. The clonotype was recovered from a man aged 55-75 years with non-small cell lung cancer. The bases read TGTGCCAGCAGCCCTATCGAGCAGGAGCCGGAAGATATGCAGTATTTT. Translated, it reads CASSPIEQEPEDMQYF.